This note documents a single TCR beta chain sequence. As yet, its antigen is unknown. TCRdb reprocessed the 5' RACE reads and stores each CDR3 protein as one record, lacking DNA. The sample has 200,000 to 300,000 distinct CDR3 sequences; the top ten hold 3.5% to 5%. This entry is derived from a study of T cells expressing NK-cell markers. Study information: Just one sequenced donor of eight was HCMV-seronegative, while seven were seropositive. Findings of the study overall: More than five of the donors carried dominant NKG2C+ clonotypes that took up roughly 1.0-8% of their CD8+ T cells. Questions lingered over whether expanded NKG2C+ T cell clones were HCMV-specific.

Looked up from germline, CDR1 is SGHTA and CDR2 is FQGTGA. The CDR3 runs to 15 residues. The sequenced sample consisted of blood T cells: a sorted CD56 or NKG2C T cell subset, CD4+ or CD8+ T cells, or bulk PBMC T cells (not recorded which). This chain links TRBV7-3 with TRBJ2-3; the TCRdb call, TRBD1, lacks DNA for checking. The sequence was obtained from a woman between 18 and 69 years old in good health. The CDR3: CASSLTGTRSDTQYF.